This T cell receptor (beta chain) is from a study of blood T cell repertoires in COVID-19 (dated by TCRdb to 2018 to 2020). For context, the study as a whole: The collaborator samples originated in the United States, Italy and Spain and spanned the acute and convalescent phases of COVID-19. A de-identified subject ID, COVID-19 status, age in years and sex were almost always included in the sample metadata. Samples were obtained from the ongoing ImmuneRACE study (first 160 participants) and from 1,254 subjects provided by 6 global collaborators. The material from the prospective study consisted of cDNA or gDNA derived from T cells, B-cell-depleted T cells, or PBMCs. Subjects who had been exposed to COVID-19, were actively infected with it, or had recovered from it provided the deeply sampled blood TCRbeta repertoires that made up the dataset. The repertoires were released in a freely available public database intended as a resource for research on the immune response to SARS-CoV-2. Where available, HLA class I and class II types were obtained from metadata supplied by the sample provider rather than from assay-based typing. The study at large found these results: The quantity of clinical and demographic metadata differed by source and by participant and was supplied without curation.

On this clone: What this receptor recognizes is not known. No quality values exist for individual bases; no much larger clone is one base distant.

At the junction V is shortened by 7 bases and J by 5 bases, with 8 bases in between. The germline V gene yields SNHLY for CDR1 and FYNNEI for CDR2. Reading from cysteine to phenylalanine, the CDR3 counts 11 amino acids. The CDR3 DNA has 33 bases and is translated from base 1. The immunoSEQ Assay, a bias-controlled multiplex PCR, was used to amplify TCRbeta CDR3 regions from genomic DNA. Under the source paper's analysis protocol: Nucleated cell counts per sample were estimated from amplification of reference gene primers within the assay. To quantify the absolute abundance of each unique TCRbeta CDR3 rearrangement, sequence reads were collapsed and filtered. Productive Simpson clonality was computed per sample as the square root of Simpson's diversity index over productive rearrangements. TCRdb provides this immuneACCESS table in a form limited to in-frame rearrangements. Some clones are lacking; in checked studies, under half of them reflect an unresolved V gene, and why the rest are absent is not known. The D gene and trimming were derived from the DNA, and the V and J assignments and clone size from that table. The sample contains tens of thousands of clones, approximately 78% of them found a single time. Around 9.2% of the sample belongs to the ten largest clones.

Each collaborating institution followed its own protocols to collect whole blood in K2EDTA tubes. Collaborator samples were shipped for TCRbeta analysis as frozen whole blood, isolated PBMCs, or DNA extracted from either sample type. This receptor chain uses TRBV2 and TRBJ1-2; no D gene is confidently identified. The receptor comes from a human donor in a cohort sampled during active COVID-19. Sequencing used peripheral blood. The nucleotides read TGTGCCAGCAAGGAGGAGTATGGCTACACCTTC. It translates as CASKEEYGYTF.